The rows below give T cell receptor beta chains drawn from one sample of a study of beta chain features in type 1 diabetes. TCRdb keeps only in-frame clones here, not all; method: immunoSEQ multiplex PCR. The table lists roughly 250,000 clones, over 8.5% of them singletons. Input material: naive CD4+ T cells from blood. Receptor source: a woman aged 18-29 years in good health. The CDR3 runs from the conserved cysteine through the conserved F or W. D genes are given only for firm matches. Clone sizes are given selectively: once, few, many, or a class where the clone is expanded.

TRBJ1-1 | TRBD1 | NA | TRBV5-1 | TGCGCCAGCAGCCCACGGGACAGGGAGGGAACTGAAGCTTTCTTT | CASSPRDREGTEAFF
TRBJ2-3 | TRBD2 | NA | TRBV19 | TGTGCCAGTAGTACTCTTCTAGCGGTTGCGCAGTATTTT | CASSTLLAVAQYF
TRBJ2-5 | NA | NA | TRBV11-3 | TGTGCCAGCAGCTTATCGTACCAAGAGACCCAGTACTTC | CASSLSYQETQYF
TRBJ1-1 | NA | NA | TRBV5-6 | TGTGCCAGCAGCTCTGGCCAGGTTGGGAACACTGAAGCTTTCTTT | CASSSGQVGNTEAFF
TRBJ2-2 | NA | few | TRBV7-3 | TGTGCCAGCACACCTCACAGGAACACCGGGGAGCTGTTTTTT | CASTPHRNTGELFF
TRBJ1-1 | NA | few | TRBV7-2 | TGTGCCAGCAGCTTAGTGGGAGGGGGCACTGAAGCTTTCTTT | CASSLVGGGTEAFF
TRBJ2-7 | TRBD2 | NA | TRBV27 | TGTGCCAGCAGTCCCCGCGGGGGGCCATACGAGCAGTACTTC | CASSPRGGPYEQYF
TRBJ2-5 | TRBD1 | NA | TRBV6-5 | TGTGCCAGCAGTTACCCGTCAGGGGGTGTGGAGACCCAGTACTTC | CASSYPSGGVETQYF
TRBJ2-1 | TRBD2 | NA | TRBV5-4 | TGTGCCAGCAGCTTGCCCGCGGGAGGGACGAATGAGCAGTTCTTC | CASSLPAGGTNEQFF
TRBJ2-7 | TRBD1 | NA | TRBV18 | TGTGCCAGCTCACCACAATTCACCCAGGGGGACGAGCAGTACTTC | CASSPQFTQGDEQYF
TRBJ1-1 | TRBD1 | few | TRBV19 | TGTGCCAGTAGCCGAGGGGGCTCTGGGACTGAAGCTTTCTTT | CASSRGGSGTEAFF
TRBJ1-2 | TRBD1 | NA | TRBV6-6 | TGTGCCAGCAGTTACCTTGGACAGGGAAACTATGGCTACACCTTC | CASSYLGQGNYGYTF
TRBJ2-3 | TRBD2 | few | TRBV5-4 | TGTGCCAGCAGCTTGGTAATGGCGGGAGGGCCTTCAGATACGCAGTATTTT | CASSLVMAGGPSDTQYF
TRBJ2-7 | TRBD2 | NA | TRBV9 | TGTGCCAGCAGCCCTAGCGGGAGCTCCTACGAGCAGTACTTC | CASSPSGSSYEQYF
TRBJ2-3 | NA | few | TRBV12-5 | TGTGCTAGTGGTTTGGTACTCATTGGGAGTGAAGATACGCAGTATTTT | CASGLVLIGSEDTQYF
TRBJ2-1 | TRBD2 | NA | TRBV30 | TGTGCCTGGAGTGTATACGGGGGGGCCGGCATGAATGAGCAGTTCTTC | CAWSVYGGAGMNEQFF
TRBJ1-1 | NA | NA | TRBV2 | TGTGCCAGCACCCTGGAGGGGATGAACACTGAAGCTTTCTTT | CASTLEGMNTEAFF
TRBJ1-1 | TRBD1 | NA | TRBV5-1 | TGCGCCAGCAGCCCGCTACAGGGGGACACTGAAGCTTTCTTT | CASSPLQGDTEAFF
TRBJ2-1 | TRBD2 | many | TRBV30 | TGTGCCTGGAGGACTAGCGGGAGGAATGAGCAGTTCTTC | CAWRTSGRNEQFF
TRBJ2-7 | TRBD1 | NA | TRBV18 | TGTGCCAGCTCACCTCTTGGGACAGCCTACGAGCAGTACTTC | CASSPLGTAYEQYF
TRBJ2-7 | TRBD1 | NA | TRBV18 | TGTGCCAGCTCACCTACAGGGGGTGATCGGTTGCTGCAGTACTTC | CASSPTGGDRLLQYF
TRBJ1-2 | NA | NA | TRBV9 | TGTGCCAGCAGCGTAGCGGGGAGCAGGGGAGGCTACACCTTC | CASSVAGSRGGYTF
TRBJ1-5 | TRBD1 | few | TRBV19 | TGTGCCAGTAGTATTACCGACAGGGGGCTGAATCAGCCCCAGCATTTT | CASSITDRGLNQPQHF
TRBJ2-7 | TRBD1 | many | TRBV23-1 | TGCGCCAGCAGTCGGGACAGGGGAAACGAGCAGTACTTC | CASSRDRGNEQYF
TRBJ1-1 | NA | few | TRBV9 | TGTGCCAGCAGCGTTTCAATTGAGGGCACTGAAGCTTTCTTT | CASSVSIEGTEAFF
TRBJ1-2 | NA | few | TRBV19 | TGTGCCAGTCCCCGGGGGAGGAACTATGGCTACACCTTC | CASPRGRNYGYTF
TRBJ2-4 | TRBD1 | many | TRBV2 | TGTGCCAGCAGTCAGGGGGCTGAAAACATTCAGTACTTC | CASSQGAENIQYF
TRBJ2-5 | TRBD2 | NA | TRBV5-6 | TGTGCCAGCAGCTTGAAAGCGGGGCACCAAGAGACCCAGTACTTC | CASSLKAGHQETQYF
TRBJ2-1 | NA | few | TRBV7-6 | TGTGCCAGCAGCCCGGGAAGATACAATGAGCAGTTCTTC | CASSPGRYNEQFF
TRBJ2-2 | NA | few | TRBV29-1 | TGCAGCGGCAGCTTCGCGACAGCCGGGGAGCTGTTTTTT | CSGSFATAGELFF
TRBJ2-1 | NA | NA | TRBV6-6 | TGTGCCAGCAGTACCCCCAGAGGTTTCAACGAGCAGTTCTTC | CASSTPRGFNEQFF
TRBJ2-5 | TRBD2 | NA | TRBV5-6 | TGTGCCAGCAGCTCGGCTAGCGGAGGAGAGACCCAGTACTTC | CASSSASGGETQYF
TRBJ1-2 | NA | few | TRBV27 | TGTGCCAGTTTACCATTGGGTACAGGGCATGGCTACACCTTC | CASLPLGTGHGYTF
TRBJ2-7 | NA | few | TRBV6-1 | TGTGCCAGCAGTGTGGGCGGGCCCCTCTCCTACGAGCAGTACTTC | CASSVGGPLSYEQYF
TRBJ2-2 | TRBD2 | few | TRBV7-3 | TGTGCCAGCAGCCTGACTAGCGGGGGAGGCACCGGGGAGCTGTTTTTT | CASSLTSGGGTGELFF
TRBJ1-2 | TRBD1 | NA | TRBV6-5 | TGTGCCAGCAGTTACTCGCCCGAGACAGGGGCTGGCTACACCTTC | CASSYSPETGAGYTF
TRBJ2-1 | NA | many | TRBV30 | TGTGCCACGGACAGGAGGGATGAGCAGTTCTTC | CATDRRDEQFF
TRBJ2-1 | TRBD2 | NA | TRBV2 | TGTGCCAGCAGTTTAGCGGGGGGGCCAAATGAGCAGTTCTTC | CASSLAGGPNEQFF